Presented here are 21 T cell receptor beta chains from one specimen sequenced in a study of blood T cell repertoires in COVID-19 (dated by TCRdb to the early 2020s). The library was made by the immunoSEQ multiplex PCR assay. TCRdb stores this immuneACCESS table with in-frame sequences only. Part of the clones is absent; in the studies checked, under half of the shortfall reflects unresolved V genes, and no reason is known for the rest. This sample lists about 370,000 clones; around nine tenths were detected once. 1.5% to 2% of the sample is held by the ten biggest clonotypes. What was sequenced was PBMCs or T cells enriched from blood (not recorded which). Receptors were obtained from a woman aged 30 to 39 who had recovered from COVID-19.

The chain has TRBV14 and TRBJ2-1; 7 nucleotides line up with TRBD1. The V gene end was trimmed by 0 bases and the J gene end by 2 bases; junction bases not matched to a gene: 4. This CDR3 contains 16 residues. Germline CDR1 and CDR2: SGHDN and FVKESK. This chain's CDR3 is CASSQERGTAYNEQFF. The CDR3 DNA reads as TGTGCCAGCAGCCAAGAGAGAGGGACAGCCTACAATGAGCAGTTCTTC.

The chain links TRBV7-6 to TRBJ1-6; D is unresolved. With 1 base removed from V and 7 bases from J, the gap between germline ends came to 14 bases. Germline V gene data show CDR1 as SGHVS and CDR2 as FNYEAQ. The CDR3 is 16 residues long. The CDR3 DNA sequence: TGTGCCAGCAGCTTAGGCCCACGGGGAGAAAATTCACCCCTCCACTTT. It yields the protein CASSLGPRGENSPLHF.

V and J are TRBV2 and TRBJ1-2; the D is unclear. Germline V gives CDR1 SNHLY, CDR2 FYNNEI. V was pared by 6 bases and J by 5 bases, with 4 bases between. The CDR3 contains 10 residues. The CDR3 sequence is CASSTYGYTF. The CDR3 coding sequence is TGTGCCAGCAGCACTTATGGCTACACCTTC.

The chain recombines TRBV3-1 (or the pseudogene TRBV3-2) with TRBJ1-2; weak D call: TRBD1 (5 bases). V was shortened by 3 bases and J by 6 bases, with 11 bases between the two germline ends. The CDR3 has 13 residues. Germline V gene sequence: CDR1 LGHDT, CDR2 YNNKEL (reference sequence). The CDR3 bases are TGTGCCAGCAGCCACTTAGGGGAGGATGGCTACACCTTC. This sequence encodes CASSHLGEDGYTF.

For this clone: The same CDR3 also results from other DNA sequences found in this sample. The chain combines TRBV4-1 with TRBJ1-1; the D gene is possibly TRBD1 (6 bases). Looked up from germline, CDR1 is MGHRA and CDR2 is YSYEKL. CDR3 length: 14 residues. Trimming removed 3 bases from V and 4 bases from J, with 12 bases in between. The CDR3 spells CASSHSQGLTEAFF. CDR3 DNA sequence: TGCGCCAGCAGCCACAGTCAGGGGCTCACTGAAGCTTTCTTT.

CDR3 nucleotide sequence: TGCGCCAGCAGCTTGGGGAGTGGGGCGCGGTATGTGAACACTGAAGCTTTCTTT. This sequence encodes CASSLGSGARYVNTEAFF. The chain joins TRBV5-1 to TRBJ1-1; D perhaps matches TRBD1 (5 bases). Germline loops: CDR1 SGHRS, CDR2 YFSETQ. V lost 0 bases and J lost 0, with 18 bases in between. This CDR3 comprises 18 residues.

The CDR3 reads CASTHGGGTEAFF. DNA for the CDR3: TGTGCCAGCACTCACGGGGGGGGTACTGAAGCTTTCTTT. The J gene is TRBJ1-1, the V gene TRBV6-5; perhaps TRBD1 as D (5 bases). The CDR3 spans 13 residues. From germline, CDR1 is MNHEY and CDR2 SVGAGI. Deletions cut 7 bases from V and 5 bases from J, with 14 bases between.

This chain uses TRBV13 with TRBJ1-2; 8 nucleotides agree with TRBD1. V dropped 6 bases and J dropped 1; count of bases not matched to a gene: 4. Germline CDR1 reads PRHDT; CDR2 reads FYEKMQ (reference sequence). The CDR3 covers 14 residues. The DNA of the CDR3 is TGTGCCAGCAGGGACAGGGTTGGTAACTATGGCTACACCTTC. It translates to CASRDRVGNYGYTF. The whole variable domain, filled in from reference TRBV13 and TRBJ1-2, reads AAGVIQSPRHLIKEKRETATLKCYPIPRHDTVYWYQQGPGQDPQFLISFYEKMQSDKGSIPDRFSAQQFSDYHSELNMSSLELGDSALYFCASRDRVGNYGYTFGSGTRLTVV.

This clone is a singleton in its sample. Written as DNA, the CDR3 is TGTGCCAGCAGCAGACCCGGAACCCACAGTTGCACTGAAGCTTTCTTT. Its translation is CASSRPGTHSCTEAFF. The chain links TRBV21-1 to TRBJ1-1; the tabulated D call, TRBD1, remains unverified against the DNA. TRBV21-1 is a listed pseudogene. The CDR3 totals 16 residues.

The CDR3 nucleotides read TGTGCCTGGAGTGGACAGGGGGCACCCTATGGCTACACCTTC. Its protein product is CAWSGQGAPYGYTF. The rearrangement uses TRBV30 and TRBJ1-2; 10 bases align to TRBD1. With V trimmed by 1 base and J by 4 bases, 3 bases remained unmatched. Germline-derived CDR1 and CDR2 are GTSNPN and SVGIG (reference sequence). The CDR3 is 14 amino acids. Together with reference TRBV30 and TRBJ1-2, the CDR3 gives the full variable domain: SQTIHQWPATLVQPVGSPLSLECTVEGTSNPNLYWYRQAAGRGLQLLFYSVGIGQISSEVPQNLSASRPQDRQFILSSKKLLLSDSGFYLCAWSGQGAPYGYTFGSGTRLTVV.

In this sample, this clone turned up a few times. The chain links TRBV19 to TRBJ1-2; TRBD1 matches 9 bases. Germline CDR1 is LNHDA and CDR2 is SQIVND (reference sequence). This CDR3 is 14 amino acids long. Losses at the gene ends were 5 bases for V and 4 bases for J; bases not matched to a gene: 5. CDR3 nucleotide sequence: TGTGCCAGTAGTCCCCAGGACAGGGGCTATGGCTACACCTTC. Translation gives CASSPQDRGYGYTF.

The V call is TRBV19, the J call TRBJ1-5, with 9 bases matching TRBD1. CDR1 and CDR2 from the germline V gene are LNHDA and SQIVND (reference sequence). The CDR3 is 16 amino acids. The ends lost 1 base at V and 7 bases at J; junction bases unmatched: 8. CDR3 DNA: TGTGCCAGTAGTATAGTAGACAGGGGGACTTCACAGCCCCAGCATTTT. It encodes CASSIVDRGTSQPQHF.

CDR3 sequence (DNA): TGCGCCAGCAGCTTGGACCCTCAGCGGGAGACCCAGTACTTC. It is translated as CASSLDPQRETQYF. V usage is TRBV5-1 and J usage is TRBJ2-5, with a possible D match to TRBD2 (5 bases). Trimming shortened V by 0 bases and J by 5 bases, and 11 bases separated the two germline ends. The CDR3 runs to 14 residues. Per germline, CDR1 SGHRS and CDR2 YFSETQ.

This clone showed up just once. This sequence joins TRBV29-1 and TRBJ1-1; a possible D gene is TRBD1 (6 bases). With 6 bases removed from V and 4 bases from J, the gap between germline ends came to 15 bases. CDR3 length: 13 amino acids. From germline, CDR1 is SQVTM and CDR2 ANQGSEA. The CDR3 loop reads CSVQNGGVTEAFF. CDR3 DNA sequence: TGCAGCGTGCAGAATGGGGGCGTCACTGAAGCTTTCTTT.

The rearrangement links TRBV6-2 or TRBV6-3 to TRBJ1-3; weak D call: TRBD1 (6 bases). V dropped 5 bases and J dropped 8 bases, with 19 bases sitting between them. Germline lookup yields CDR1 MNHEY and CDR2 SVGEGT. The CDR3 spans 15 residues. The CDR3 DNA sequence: TGTGCCAGCAGTCTTTCGGGACAAGGAATCCACACCATATATTTT. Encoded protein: CASSLSGQGIHTIYF.

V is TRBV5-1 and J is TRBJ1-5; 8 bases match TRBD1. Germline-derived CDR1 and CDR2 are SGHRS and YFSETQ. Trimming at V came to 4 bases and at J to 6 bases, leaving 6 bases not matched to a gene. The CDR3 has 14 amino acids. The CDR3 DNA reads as TGCGCCAGCAGCGCGACAGGGGACGGTCAGCCCCAGCATTTT. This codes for CASSATGDGQPQHF.

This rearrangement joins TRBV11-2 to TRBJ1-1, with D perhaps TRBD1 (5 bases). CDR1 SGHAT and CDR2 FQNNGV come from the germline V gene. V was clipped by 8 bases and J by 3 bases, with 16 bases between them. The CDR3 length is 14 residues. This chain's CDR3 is CASSLGGSDTEAFF. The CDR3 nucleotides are TGTGCCAGCTCTTTGGGGGGGAGCGACACTGAAGCTTTCTTT. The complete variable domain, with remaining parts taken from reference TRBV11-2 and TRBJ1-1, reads EAGVAQSPRYKIIEKRQSVAFWCNPISGHATLYWYQQILGQGPKLLIQFQNNGVVDDSQLPKDRFSAERLKGVDSTLKIQPAKLEDSAVYLCASSLGGSDTEAFFGQGTRLTVV.

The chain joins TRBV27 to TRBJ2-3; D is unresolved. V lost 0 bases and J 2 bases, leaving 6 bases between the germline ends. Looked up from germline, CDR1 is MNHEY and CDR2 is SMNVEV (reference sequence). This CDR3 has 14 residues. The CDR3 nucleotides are TGTGCCAGCAGTTTATCCGCGTTCACAGATACGCAGTATTTT. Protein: CASSLSAFTDTQYF.

This CDR3 reads CASSPQEDHGYTF. CDR3 DNA sequence: TGTGCCAGCTCACCACAGGAGGATCATGGCTACACCTTC. The chain joins TRBV18 to TRBJ1-2; D gene ambiguous. This CDR3 spans 13 amino acids. V lost 1 base, J lost 6 bases, and 9 bases lay in between. Germline CDR1 KGHSH, CDR2 LQKENI. The variable domain in full, completed from reference TRBV18 and TRBJ1-2, reads NAGVMQNPRHLVRRRGQEARLRCSPMKGHSHVYWYRQLPEEGLKFMVYLQKENIIDESGMPKERFSAEFPKEGPSILRIQQVVRGDSAAYFCASSPQEDHGYTFGSGTRLTVV.

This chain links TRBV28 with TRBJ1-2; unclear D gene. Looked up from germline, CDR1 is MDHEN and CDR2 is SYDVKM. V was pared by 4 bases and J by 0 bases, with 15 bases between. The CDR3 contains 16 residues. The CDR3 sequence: CASSSLGASTNYGYTF. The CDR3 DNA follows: TGTGCCAGCAGTTCCCTGGGAGCAAGCACTAACTATGGCTACACCTTC.

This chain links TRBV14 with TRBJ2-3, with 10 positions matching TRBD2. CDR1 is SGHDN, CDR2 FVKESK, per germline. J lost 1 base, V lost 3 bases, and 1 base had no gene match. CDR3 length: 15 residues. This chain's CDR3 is CASSHGLAGTDTQYF. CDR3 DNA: TGTGCCAGCAGCCACGGACTAGCGGGCACAGATACGCAGTATTTT. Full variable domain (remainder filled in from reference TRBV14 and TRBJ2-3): EAGVTQFPSHSVIEKGQTVTLRCDPISGHDNLYWYRRVMGKEIKFLLHFVKESKQDESGMPNNRFLAERTGGTYSTLKVQPAELEDSGVYFCASSHGLAGTDTQYFGPGTRLTVL.